Listed below are T cell receptor beta chains from one sample, sequenced in a study of shared clonotypes between healthy human individuals. The protocol was immunoSEQ multiplex PCR, while the TCRdb copy is restricted to in-frame clones and leaves out a portion. This table holds roughly 2 million clones, about 95% found once. Sequenced: naive CD8+ T cells sorted from blood. The receptors were sampled from a young man in good health. The CDR3 runs from the conserved cysteine through the conserved F or W. D genes are given only for firm matches. Clone size is not always given. Where it is, it says once, few, many or a class for expanded clones.

d_gene: -; j_gene: TRBJ2-6; v_gene: TRBV19; abundance: -; CDR3aa: CASSIGGAIRPDVLTF; CDR3nt: TGTGCCAGTAGTATAGGAGGGGCCATTCGACCCGACGTCCTGACTTTC
d_gene: -; j_gene: TRBJ2-3; v_gene: TRBV13; abundance: -; CDR3aa: CASSLEIAGTDTQYF; CDR3nt: TGTGCCAGCAGCTTAGAAATAGCGGGCACAGATACGCAGTATTTT
d_gene: -; j_gene: TRBJ1-5; v_gene: TRBV12-5; abundance: -; CDR3aa: CASGFLGGPQHF; CDR3nt: TGTGCTAGTGGTTTCCTGGGAGGGCCCCAGCATTTT
d_gene: -; j_gene: TRBJ1-1; v_gene: TRBV5-6; abundance: -; CDR3aa: CASSFPTGNTEAFF; CDR3nt: TGTGCCAGCAGCTTCCCGACAGGGAACACTGAAGCTTTCTTT
d_gene: -; j_gene: TRBJ2-1; v_gene: TRBV7-9; abundance: -; CDR3aa: CASSLRAGLDEQFF; CDR3nt: TGTGCCAGCAGCTTAAGGGCAGGTCTAGATGAGCAGTTCTTC
d_gene: TRBD1; j_gene: TRBJ1-1; v_gene: TRBV6-5; abundance: once; CDR3aa: CASSYEGVGGNTEAFF; CDR3nt: TGTGCCAGCAGTTACGAGGGGGTAGGGGGCAACACTGAAGCTTTCTTT
d_gene: -; j_gene: TRBJ1-2; v_gene: TRBV27; abundance: few; CDR3aa: CASSPGDNGYTF; CDR3nt: TGTGCCAGCAGTCCCGGTGATAATGGCTACACCTTC
d_gene: TRBD1; j_gene: TRBJ2-1; v_gene: TRBV27; abundance: -; CDR3aa: CASSSRGQGRYNEQFF; CDR3nt: TGTGCCAGCAGTTCTCGAGGACAGGGTCGGTACAATGAGCAGTTCTTC
d_gene: TRBD2; j_gene: TRBJ2-7; v_gene: TRBV5-4; abundance: -; CDR3aa: CASSPAPGGNPYEQYF; CDR3nt: TGTGCCAGCAGTCCAGCCCCGGGAGGGAACCCCTACGAGCAGTACTTC
d_gene: -; j_gene: TRBJ2-7; v_gene: TRBV5-1; abundance: -; CDR3aa: CASSLGDTYEQYF; CDR3nt: TGCGCCAGCAGCTTGGGAGATACCTACGAGCAGTACTTC
d_gene: -; j_gene: TRBJ2-7; v_gene: TRBV28; abundance: -; CDR3aa: CASGDSAYEQYF; CDR3nt: TGTGCCAGCGGTGACAGTGCCTACGAGCAGTACTTC
d_gene: TRBD1; j_gene: TRBJ2-3; v_gene: TRBV27; abundance: -; CDR3aa: CASSSRTGDRDTQYF; CDR3nt: TGTGCCAGCAGTTCCCGGACAGGGGATCGCGATACGCAGTATTTT
d_gene: -; j_gene: TRBJ2-7; v_gene: TRBV27; abundance: -; CDR3aa: CASSFLGKTYEQYF; CDR3nt: TGTGCCAGCAGTTTCTTAGGGAAGACCTACGAGCAGTACTTC
d_gene: TRBD1; j_gene: TRBJ2-5; v_gene: TRBV27; abundance: -; CDR3aa: CASSSRTGGATQYF; CDR3nt: TGTGCCAGCAGTTCCCGGACAGGGGGGGCGACCCAGTACTTC
d_gene: -; j_gene: TRBJ2-7; v_gene: TRBV27; abundance: -; CDR3aa: CASSLKGGLYEQYF; CDR3nt: TGTGCCAGCAGTCTAAAGGGGGGCTTATACGAGCAGTACTTC
d_gene: -; j_gene: TRBJ2-3; v_gene: TRBV5-1; abundance: -; CDR3aa: CASSPGGDTQYF; CDR3nt: TGCGCCAGCAGCCCTGGGGGGGATACGCAGTATTTT
d_gene: TRBD2; j_gene: TRBJ2-1; v_gene: TRBV15; abundance: -; CDR3aa: CATSSETGTTFYNEQFF; CDR3nt: TGTGCCACCAGCAGCGAAACCGGGACTACTTTTTACAATGAGCAGTTCTTC
d_gene: -; j_gene: TRBJ1-1; v_gene: TRBV7-9; abundance: -; CDR3aa: CASSSTDMNTEAFF; CDR3nt: TGTGCCAGCAGCTCGACAGATATGAACACTGAAGCTTTCTTT
d_gene: TRBD1; j_gene: TRBJ2-7; v_gene: TRBV4-1; abundance: -; CDR3aa: CASSQGPGQGFHEQYF; CDR3nt: TGCGCCAGCAGCCAAGGGCCGGGACAGGGTTTCCACGAGCAGTACTTC
d_gene: TRBD2; j_gene: TRBJ2-1; v_gene: TRBV4-3; abundance: -; CDR3aa: CASSPTSGTYNEQFF; CDR3nt: TGCGCCAGCAGCCCGACTAGCGGTACCTACAATGAGCAGTTCTTC
d_gene: -; j_gene: TRBJ2-3; v_gene: TRBV5-6; abundance: -; CDR3aa: CASSLSFTDTQYF; CDR3nt: TGTGCCAGCAGCCTCTCCTTCACAGATACGCAGTATTTT
d_gene: TRBD1; j_gene: TRBJ2-7; v_gene: TRBV7-9; abundance: -; CDR3aa: CASSLAIGGQGFYEQYF; CDR3nt: TGTGCCAGCAGCTTAGCGATCGGGGGACAGGGTTTCTACGAGCAGTACTTC
d_gene: -; j_gene: TRBJ1-5; v_gene: TRBV6-5; abundance: -; CDR3aa: CASSYILSSNQPQHF; CDR3nt: TGTGCCAGCAGTTATATACTTTCCAGCAATCAGCCCCAGCATTTT
d_gene: -; j_gene: TRBJ2-5; v_gene: TRBV29-1; abundance: -; CDR3aa: CSVLMGAPQETQYF; CDR3nt: TGCAGCGTTCTTATGGGGGCCCCCCAAGAGACCCAGTACTTC
d_gene: -; j_gene: TRBJ2-3; v_gene: TRBV7-8; abundance: -; CDR3aa: CASSLVTGSTATDTQYF; CDR3nt: TGTGCCAGCAGCTTAGTTACGGGGTCCACCGCCACAGATACGCAGTATTTT
d_gene: -; j_gene: TRBJ2-7; v_gene: TRBV13; abundance: -; CDR3aa: CASSPGRGSSYEQYF; CDR3nt: TGTGCCAGCAGCCCCGGTCGGGGGAGCTCCTACGAGCAGTACTTC
d_gene: -; j_gene: TRBJ2-7; v_gene: TRBV7-3; abundance: -; CDR3aa: CASSLIGGDSYEQYF; CDR3nt: TGTGCCAGCAGCCTCATAGGGGGGGACTCCTACGAGCAGTACTTC
d_gene: -; j_gene: TRBJ1-1; v_gene: TRBV5-8; abundance: -; CDR3aa: CASRWVGTEAFF; CDR3nt: TGTGCCAGCCGGTGGGTGGGCACTGAAGCTTTCTTT
d_gene: -; j_gene: TRBJ1-1; v_gene: TRBV23-1; abundance: -; CDR3aa: CASSRRGAFF; CDR3nt: TGCGCCAGCAGTCGGCGGGGGGCTTTCTTT
d_gene: -; j_gene: TRBJ1-6; v_gene: TRBV19; abundance: -; CDR3aa: CASTFKADSPLHF; CDR3nt: TGTGCCAGTACTTTTAAAGCGGATTCACCCCTCCACTTT
d_gene: -; j_gene: TRBJ2-3; v_gene: TRBV14; abundance: -; CDR3aa: CASSQVSGDTQYF; CDR3nt: TGTGCCAGCAGCCAAGTTAGCGGAGATACGCAGTATTTT
d_gene: TRBD1; j_gene: TRBJ2-7; v_gene: TRBV7-9; abundance: -; CDR3aa: CASSFTGGIHYEQYF; CDR3nt: TGTGCCAGCAGCTTTACAGGGGGGATTCACTACGAGCAGTACTTC
d_gene: TRBD2; j_gene: TRBJ2-2; v_gene: TRBV13; abundance: -; CDR3aa: CASSLRLAGNTGELFF; CDR3nt: TGTGCCAGCAGCCTCCGACTAGCGGGGAACACCGGGGAGCTGTTTTTT
d_gene: -; j_gene: TRBJ2-2; v_gene: TRBV4-1; abundance: -; CDR3aa: CASSQAVAVNTGELFF; CDR3nt: TGCGCCAGCAGCCAAGCCGTAGCGGTGAACACCGGGGAGCTGTTTTTT
d_gene: TRBD2; j_gene: TRBJ2-1; v_gene: TRBV2; abundance: once; CDR3aa: CASSRLAGGTYNEQFF; CDR3nt: TGTGCCAGCAGTCGCCTAGCGGGGGGGACCTACAATGAGCAGTTCTTC
d_gene: -; j_gene: TRBJ2-7; v_gene: TRBV5-4; abundance: -; CDR3aa: CASSFQGGYEQYF; CDR3nt: TGTGCCAGCAGCTTTCAGGGAGGATACGAGCAGTACTTC
d_gene: -; j_gene: TRBJ2-2; v_gene: TRBV4-1; abundance: -; CDR3aa: CASSQVQNTGELFF; CDR3nt: TGCGCCAGCAGCCAAGTACAGAACACCGGGGAGCTGTTTTTT
d_gene: TRBD1; j_gene: TRBJ2-4; v_gene: TRBV7-9; abundance: -; CDR3aa: CASSPTLDRVEGKNIQYF; CDR3nt: TGTGCCAGCAGCCCAACTCTGGACAGGGTTGAGGGCAAAAACATTCAGTACTTC
d_gene: TRBD2; j_gene: TRBJ2-7; v_gene: TRBV7-9; abundance: -; CDR3aa: CASSSTQGLGLYEQYF; CDR3nt: TGTGCCAGCAGCTCAACACAGGGACTAGGGCTCTACGAGCAGTACTTC
d_gene: TRBD2; j_gene: TRBJ2-1; v_gene: TRBV9; abundance: -; CDR3aa: CASSVTSGSSDEQFF; CDR3nt: TGTGCCAGCAGCGTCACTAGCGGGAGTTCCGATGAGCAGTTCTTC
d_gene: TRBD1; j_gene: TRBJ2-1; v_gene: TRBV11-2; abundance: -; CDR3aa: CASVKDRAYNEQFF; CDR3nt: TGTGCCAGTGTAAAGGACAGGGCCTACAATGAGCAGTTCTTC